The 16 T cell receptor beta chains reported below all come from one sample, sequenced in a study of shared clonotypes between healthy human individuals. Assay used: immunoSEQ multiplex PCR; TCRdb lists only in-frame clones, some missing. The data hold about 2.1 million clones, with more than 85% observed a single time. Cells designated naive CD8 were CD45RO-negative and were positively selected for CCR7, with terminally differentiated effector memory CD45RA+ cells excluded. Sequenced: naive CD8+ T cells from PBMCs. These receptors originate from a man aged 18 to 29 in good health. Some clones in this sample may be carry-over from other donors' samples.

V usage is TRBV10-3 and J usage is TRBJ1-1, with 7 bases lining up with TRBD1. J gave up 0 bases and V 10 bases, and 5 bases lay outside the gene matches. The CDR3 runs to 13 residues. Looked up from germline, CDR1 is ENHRY and CDR2 is SYGVKD. In DNA form, the CDR3 reads TGTGCCAGTGAGGACAGGTTGAACACTGAAGCTTTCTTT. Its translation is CASEDRLNTEAFF.

Details on this clone: The sample carries other DNA sequences with the same CDR3. CDR3 DNA sequence: TGTGCCAGCTCACCACAGGATTCCTACGAGCAGTACTTC. It codes for CASSPQDSYEQYF. The J gene is TRBJ2-7, the V gene TRBV18; no clear D. CDR3 length equals 13 residues. CDR1 KGHSH and CDR2 LQKENI come from the germline V gene. Trimming removed 1 base from V and 1 base from J, with 5 bases in between.

The chain uses TRBV7-2 and TRBJ2-7; 9 bases align to TRBD2. V gave up 5 bases and J gave up 2 bases; unmatched junction bases: 7. The V gene's germline CDR1 is SGHTA and CDR2 FQGNSA. This CDR3 comprises 15 residues. CDR3 protein: CASSLGLAPTYEQYF. DNA for the CDR3: TGTGCCAGCAGCCTCGGACTAGCGCCTACCTACGAGCAGTACTTC.

The chain has TRBV6-6 and TRBJ1-5; D gene uncertain. This CDR3 is built from 14 residues. The germline CDR1 and CDR2 sequences are MNHNY and SVGAGI (reference sequence). V was cut by 1 base and J by 5 bases, with 9 bases left in between. The CDR3 DNA follows: TGTGCCAGCAGTTACTTCCAGTCCCATCAGCCCCAGCATTTT. Amino acids: CASSYFQSHQPQHF.

The gene calls are TRBV19 and TRBJ1-2, with D possibly being TRBD1 (6 bases). Between the trimmed V and J ends, which lost 5 bases and 5 bases, there was a span of 15 bases. Germline V CDR1 and CDR2: LNHDA, SQIVND (reference sequence). CDR3 size: 14 residues. The CDR3 nucleotides read TGTGCCAGTAGTCAGGGGAGAACTCAGTATGGCTACACCTTC. Translated, it gives CASSQGRTQYGYTF.

The gene calls are TRBV9 and TRBJ2-1, with 8 bases identical to TRBD2. CDR1 is SGDLS, CDR2 YYNGEE, per germline. The CDR3 is made up of 15 amino acids. Trimming took 1 base from V and 7 from J; bases not matched to a gene: 7. The CDR3 sequence is CASSVSGSINNEQFF. As DNA, the CDR3 is TGTGCCAGCAGCGTAAGCGGGAGCATCAATAATGAGCAGTTCTTC.

This clone was recorded only once. V gene TRBV9 combines with J gene TRBJ2-5; 11 positions match TRBD2. Looked up from germline, CDR1 is SGDLS and CDR2 is YYNGEE. With 0 bases clipped from V and 3 bases from J, the junction kept 4 bases outside the gene matches. CDR3 length: 16 residues. The CDR3 spells CASSVGDSGREETQYF. CDR3 nucleotides: TGTGCCAGCAGCGTAGGTGATAGCGGGAGGGAAGAGACCCAGTACTTC.

The chain joins TRBV7-7 to TRBJ2-1; 7 bases match TRBD2. The CDR3 sequence is 13 residues long. Germline loops: CDR1 SSHAT, CDR2 FNYEAQ (reference sequence). Trimming cost V 1 base and J 12 bases; bases outside gene matches: 6. The CDR3 is CASSLVELAVQFF. CDR3 in DNA: TGTGCCAGCAGCTTAGTAGAGCTAGCGGTGCAGTTCTTC.

The rearrangement links TRBV6-5 to TRBJ2-2; D uncertain. This CDR3 has 13 residues. Germline lookup yields CDR1 MNHEY and CDR2 SVGAGI. V dropped 8 bases and J dropped 0 bases, with 7 bases sitting between them. The CDR3 DNA sequence: TGTGCCAGCGGGCCCTCGAACACCGGGGAGCTGTTTTTT. Translated: CASGPSNTGELFF.

The chain carries TRBV4-3 and TRBJ1-4; the match to TRBD1 covers 7 bases. This CDR3 is built from 15 residues. The V and J ends lost 5 bases and 0 bases, in that order; junction bases with no gene match: 3. The V gene's germline CDR1 is LGHNA and CDR2 YSLEER. The CDR3 protein is CASSIGTATNEKLFF. The CDR3 DNA sequence: TGCGCCAGCAGCATAGGGACAGCAACTAATGAAAAACTGTTTTTT.

V is TRBV9 and J is TRBJ2-7; 9 nucleotides line up with TRBD2. V was pared by 4 bases and J by 2 bases, with 7 bases of the junction left unmatched. There are 15 residues in the CDR3. Germline CDR1 reads SGDLS; CDR2 reads YYNGEE. CDR3: CASSTGRTSAYEQYF. For the CDR3, the DNA is TGTGCCAGCAGCACAGGTCGGACTAGCGCCTACGAGCAGTACTTC.

V gene TRBV29-1 combines with J gene TRBJ2-1, with 10 bases that match TRBD1. Germline-derived CDR1 and CDR2 are SQVTM and ANQGSEA. The V segment lost 6 bases and the J segment 9 bases; nucleotides outside the gene matches: 5. The CDR3 extends over 12 amino acids. In DNA form, the CDR3 reads TGCAGCGTGATTGGACAGGGGGGTGAGCAGTTCTTC. This sequence encodes CSVIGQGGEQFF.

V gene TRBV2 combines with J gene TRBJ2-5; no firm D call. Germline assignment: CDR1 SNHLY and CDR2 FYNNEI. V was shortened by 0 bases and J by 2 bases, with 16 bases between the two germline ends. The CDR3 has 17 amino acids. The CDR3 loop reads CASSEAGGYQIQETQYF. Here the CDR3 DNA reads TGTGCCAGCAGTGAAGCGGGCGGTTACCAAATACAAGAGACCCAGTACTTC.

DNA for the CDR3: TGTGCCAGCAGTTACGGGGCCGCAGGGAATGAGCAGTTCTTC. Its translation: CASSYGAAGNEQFF. The rearrangement joins TRBV6-5 to TRBJ2-1; possibly TRBD1 for D (5 bases). Looked up from germline, CDR1 is MNHEY and CDR2 is SVGAGI. The CDR3 runs to 14 residues. The V gene lost 2 bases and the J gene lost 7 bases, with 12 bases spanning the gap.

V is TRBV4-1 and J is TRBJ1-1; D remains unclear. CDR3 length: 18 amino acids. CDR1 MGHRA and CDR2 YSYEKL come from the germline V gene. V lost 0 bases and J 1 base, leaving 18 bases between the germline ends. The DNA for the CDR3 is TGCGCCAGCAGCCAAGATATAAACCGTCTGTTTGGGAACACTGAAGCTTTCTTT. It is translated as CASSQDINRLFGNTEAFF.

This clone was seen only a few times. This specimen includes other DNA sequences encoding the same CDR3. V usage is TRBV20-1 and J usage is TRBJ2-1; D remains ambiguous. CDR3 length equals 11 residues. The germline CDR1 and CDR2 sequences are DFQATT and SNEGSKA (reference sequence). Trimming cost V 0 bases and J 10 bases, with 7 bases left between them. DNA of the CDR3: TGCAGTGCTAGAGAGGGCTACGAGCAGTTCTTC. It codes for CSAREGYEQFF.